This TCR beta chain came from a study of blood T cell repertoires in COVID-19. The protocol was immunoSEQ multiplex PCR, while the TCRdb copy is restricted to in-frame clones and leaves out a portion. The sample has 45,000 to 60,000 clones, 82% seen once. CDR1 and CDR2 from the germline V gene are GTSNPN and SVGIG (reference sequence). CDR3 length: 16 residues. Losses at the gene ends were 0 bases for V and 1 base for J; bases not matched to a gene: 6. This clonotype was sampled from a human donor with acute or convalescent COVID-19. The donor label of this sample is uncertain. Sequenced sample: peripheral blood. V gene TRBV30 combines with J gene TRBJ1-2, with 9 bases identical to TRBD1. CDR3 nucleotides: TGTGCCTGGAGTGTACCCCGGACAGGGGATAACTATGGCTACACCTTC. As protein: CAWSVPRTGDNYGYTF.